The clone carrying this TCR beta chain was picked up many times. Using unique molecular identifiers, the investigators prepared the TCRbeta library. TCRdb re-analysed the PCR reads in MiXCR, keeping a single row per CDR3 protein. The sample lists under 350,000 distinct CDR3 sequences; around 9.6% were seen once. The data stem from a study of T-cell reconstitution after alpha-beta-depleted transplantation in children. The CDR3 contains 13 residues. The germline V gene has CDR1 MGHDK and CDR2 SYGVNS. This clonotype originated in a human donor who donated a stem cell graft to a child with SCID. Sequencing used PBMCs from the stem cell graft donor, obtained from the stem cell graft. J is TRBJ2-4 and V is TRBV25-1; D gene uncertain. The CDR3 region has the DNA TGTGCGACCACTCCATCCTTCGAAAACATTCAGTACTTC. Amino acids: CATTPSFENIQYF.